This T cell receptor beta chain was identified in a study of identical twins. Study-wide findings and caveats: Within beta out-of-frame sequences, the excess sharing observed between twins was weaker. Conclusions were based on cross-sectional statistical analysis, without following the same donors.

TCRdb re-analysed the 5' RACE reads in MiXCR, keeping a single row per CDR3 protein. The sample yields about 700,000 distinct CDR3 sequences, less than 10% seen once. This clonotype was counted between two and nine times. No antigen is known for it. This CDR3 has 14 residues. The germline CDR1 and CDR2 sequences are SGHVS and FQNEAQ. V shed 2 bases and J shed 8 bases, with 10 bases lying between them. This sample was also put to use in a study of yellow fever vaccine responses in identical twins.

V usage is TRBV7-8 and J usage is TRBJ1-6, with D possibly TRBD1 on 6 matching bases. The sample was PBMCs. The TCR comes from a young woman in good health. The CDR3 sequence: CASSLMEGDSPLHF. The CDR3, as DNA: TGTGCCAGCAGCTTAATGGAGGGGGATTCACCCCTCCACTTT.